The rows below give T cell receptor beta chains drawn from one sample of a study of blood T cell repertoires in COVID-19. The assay was immunoSEQ multiplex PCR, and TCRdb's table has in-frame clones only and misses some. The sample lists 250,000 or so clones; around 88% were seen once. The sequenced material came from PBMCs or T cells enriched from blood (not recorded which). The receptors stem from a middle-aged woman with acute COVID-19. Each CDR3 is given with its conserved first and last residue.

j_call: TRBJ2-2; v_call: TRBV27; cdr3_length: 15; cdr3_aa: CASSFMQGSTGELFF
j_call: TRBJ1-5; v_call: TRBV6-2/TRBV6-3; cdr3_length: 16; cdr3_aa: CASSYVAEYSNQPQHF
j_call: TRBJ1-5; v_call: TRBV4-3; cdr3_length: 15; cdr3_aa: CASSQDSVSNQPQHF
j_call: TRBJ1-6; v_call: TRBV11-2; cdr3_length: 13; cdr3_aa: CASSLARNSPLHF
j_call: TRBJ2-1; v_call: TRBV19; cdr3_length: 15; cdr3_aa: CASSINAGFNNEQFF
j_call: TRBJ2-6; v_call: TRBV27; cdr3_length: 19; cdr3_aa: CASSLYLTGDPSGANVLTF
j_call: TRBJ1-2; v_call: TRBV29-1; cdr3_length: 11; cdr3_aa: CSARAADGYTF
j_call: TRBJ1-4; v_call: TRBV30; cdr3_length: 13; cdr3_aa: CAWSQGTNEKLFF
j_call: TRBJ1-2; v_call: TRBV11-2; cdr3_length: 14; cdr3_aa: CASNDRGLNYGYTF
j_call: TRBJ2-1; v_call: TRBV5-1; cdr3_length: 15; cdr3_aa: CASSLVVAGEDEQFF
j_call: TRBJ2-1; v_call: TRBV18; cdr3_length: 15; cdr3_aa: CASSPTSGNYNEQFF
j_call: TRBJ2-5; v_call: TRBV30; cdr3_length: 13; cdr3_aa: CAWSPAGGATQYF
j_call: TRBJ1-2; v_call: TRBV6-1; cdr3_length: 15; cdr3_aa: CASSEERSGVYGYTF
j_call: TRBJ2-2; v_call: TRBV9; cdr3_length: 12; cdr3_aa: CASSVQTGELFF
j_call: TRBJ1-1; v_call: TRBV10-2; cdr3_length: 13; cdr3_aa: CASSVVSGTEAFF
j_call: TRBJ1-2; v_call: TRBV18; cdr3_length: 13; cdr3_aa: CASSPSFNYGYTF
j_call: TRBJ2-3; v_call: TRBV24-1; cdr3_length: 13; cdr3_aa: CATSGTSGGTQYF
j_call: TRBJ1-1; v_call: TRBV19; cdr3_length: 13; cdr3_aa: CASSMQGGTEAFF
j_call: TRBJ1-4; v_call: TRBV19; cdr3_length: 15; cdr3_aa: CATSPGDWANEKLFF
j_call: TRBJ1-5; v_call: TRBV4-3; cdr3_length: 13; cdr3_aa: CASSQQAGTGLHF
j_call: TRBJ1-2; v_call: TRBV15; cdr3_length: 14; cdr3_aa: CATSRGIGDYGYTF
j_call: TRBJ1-6; v_call: TRBV3-1/TRBV3-2; cdr3_length: 15; cdr3_aa: CASSQKSSYNSPLHF
j_call: TRBJ2-5; v_call: TRBV5-6; cdr3_length: 15; cdr3_aa: CASSLESGVRETQYF
j_call: TRBJ2-3; v_call: TRBV7-9; cdr3_length: 15; cdr3_aa: CASSFSGLAGDTQYF
j_call: TRBJ1-6; v_call: TRBV2; cdr3_length: 14; cdr3_aa: CASSERRGNSPLHF
j_call: TRBJ1-3; v_call: TRBV10-2; cdr3_length: 15; cdr3_aa: CASRLGTDSGNTIYF
j_call: TRBJ1-2; v_call: TRBV10-3; cdr3_length: 13; cdr3_aa: CAISRDEQSGYTF
j_call: TRBJ1-1; v_call: TRBV19; cdr3_length: 14; cdr3_aa: CASSSSGRGTEAFF
j_call: TRBJ1-4; v_call: TRBV18; cdr3_length: 17; cdr3_aa: CASSPPDRGRNNEKLFF
j_call: TRBJ1-3; v_call: TRBV2; cdr3_length: 14; cdr3_aa: CASSEQGMGNTIYF
j_call: TRBJ1-5; v_call: TRBV10-1; cdr3_length: 17; cdr3_aa: CASSPPQGVSSNQPQHF
j_call: TRBJ1-6; v_call: TRBV3-1/TRBV3-2; cdr3_length: 16; cdr3_aa: CASSQVRGGWDSPLHF
j_call: TRBJ1-2; v_call: TRBV6-2/TRBV6-3; cdr3_length: 13; cdr3_aa: CASRPLGFYGYTF
j_call: TRBJ2-1; v_call: TRBV18; cdr3_length: 16; cdr3_aa: CASSPPPGPSYNEQFF
j_call: TRBJ1-1; v_call: TRBV27; cdr3_length: 15; cdr3_aa: CASSRYSDRNTEAFF
j_call: TRBJ2-1; v_call: TRBV14; cdr3_length: 21; cdr3_aa: CASSQDPAGTSGSRSGNEQFF
j_call: TRBJ2-2; v_call: TRBV4-2; cdr3_length: 16; cdr3_aa: CASSRTGQGAGGELFF
j_call: TRBJ1-4; v_call: TRBV4-2; cdr3_length: 12; cdr3_aa: CASSQLGEKLFF
j_call: TRBJ1-5; v_call: TRBV6-2/TRBV6-3; cdr3_length: 14; cdr3_aa: CASSYTGQHQPQHF
j_call: TRBJ2-3; v_call: TRBV27; cdr3_length: 17; cdr3_aa: CASSSLAGGPSTDTQYF
j_call: TRBJ2-1; v_call: TRBV28; cdr3_length: 20; cdr3_aa: CASSRYGATSGRPGWDEQFF
j_call: TRBJ2-1; v_call: TRBV29-1; cdr3_length: 17; cdr3_aa: CSVEGLWDRGFNNEQFF
j_call: TRBJ2-5; v_call: TRBV29-1; cdr3_length: 17; cdr3_aa: CSVEAGRRDRRVETQYF
j_call: TRBJ1-1; v_call: TRBV19; cdr3_length: 13; cdr3_aa: CASSIRGEAEAFF
j_call: TRBJ2-2; v_call: TRBV3-1/TRBV3-2; cdr3_length: 15; cdr3_aa: CASSQDTRDTGELFF
j_call: TRBJ2-7; v_call: TRBV10-3; cdr3_length: 12; cdr3_aa: CATTTSSYEQYF
j_call: TRBJ2-1; v_call: TRBV4-2; cdr3_length: 15; cdr3_aa: CASSQDGLLNNEQFF
j_call: TRBJ2-3; v_call: TRBV19; cdr3_length: 13; cdr3_aa: CASNPEWTDTQYF
j_call: TRBJ1-6; v_call: TRBV6-2/TRBV6-3; cdr3_length: 13; cdr3_aa: CASSFGESSPLHF
j_call: TRBJ2-1; v_call: TRBV11-3; cdr3_length: 15; cdr3_aa: CASSLISGIFNEQFF